This TCR beta chain was recovered during a study of T cells in localized non-small cell lung cancer. Study results and limitations: Among the top 100 tumor clones, a median around 57 appeared in adjacent lung.

To note about this clone: The antigen is unknown.

Germline values: CDR1 SGDLS, CDR2 YYNGEE. With 5 bases removed from V and 8 bases from J, the gap between germline ends came to 13 bases. The CDR3 consists of 13 residues. Repertoires were generated with immunoSEQ multiplex PCR, while TCRdb's copy carries only in-frame clones and drops some. The sample comprises over a thousand clones, 15% to 25% of which are singletons, and under 20% rests with the top ten. This receptor was obtained from a man aged 35 to 69 with stage I squamous cell lung carcinoma. V is TRBV9 and J is TRBJ1-4, with D uncertain. The material was normal lung tissue next to the tumor, obtained before any cancer treatment. The CDR3 nucleotides are TGTGCCAGCAGGACCACAACTCTCGAAAAACTGTTTTTT. This codes for CASRTTTLEKLFF.